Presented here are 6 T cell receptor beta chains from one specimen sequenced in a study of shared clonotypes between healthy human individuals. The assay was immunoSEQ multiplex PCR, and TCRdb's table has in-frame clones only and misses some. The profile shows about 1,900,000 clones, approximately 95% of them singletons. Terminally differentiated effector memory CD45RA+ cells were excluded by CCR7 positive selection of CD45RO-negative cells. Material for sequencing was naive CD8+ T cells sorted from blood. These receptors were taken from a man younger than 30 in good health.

The CDR3: CASSAREGQAHEQYF. Here the CDR3 DNA reads TGTGCCAGCAGCGCAAGGGAAGGACAGGCCCACGAGCAGTACTTC. The V gene is TRBV14, the J gene TRBJ2-7; 7 bases are shared with TRBD1. Germline lookup yields CDR1 SGHDN and CDR2 FVKESK. V was pared by 5 bases and J by 5 bases, with 12 bases of the junction left unmatched. This CDR3 region has 15 residues.

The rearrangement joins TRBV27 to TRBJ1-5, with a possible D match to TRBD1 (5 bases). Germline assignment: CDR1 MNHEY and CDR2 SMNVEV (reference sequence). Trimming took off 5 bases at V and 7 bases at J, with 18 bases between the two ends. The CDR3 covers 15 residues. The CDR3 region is CASSPLGGYEQPQHF. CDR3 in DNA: TGTGCCAGCAGTCCCCTGGGGGGGTACGAGCAGCCCCAGCATTTT.

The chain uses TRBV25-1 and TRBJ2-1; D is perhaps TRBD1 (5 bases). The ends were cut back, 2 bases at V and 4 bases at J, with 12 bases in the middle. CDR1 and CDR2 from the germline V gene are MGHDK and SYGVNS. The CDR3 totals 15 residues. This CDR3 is CASSEQGTEYNEQFF. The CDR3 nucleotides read TGTGCCAGCAGTGAACAGGGTACTGAATACAATGAGCAGTTCTTC.

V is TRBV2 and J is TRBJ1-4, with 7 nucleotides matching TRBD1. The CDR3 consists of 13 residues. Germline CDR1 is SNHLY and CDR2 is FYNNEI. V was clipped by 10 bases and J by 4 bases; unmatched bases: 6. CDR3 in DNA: TGTGCCAACCAGGGGGGGCTTAATGAAAAACTGTTTTTT. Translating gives CANQGGLNEKLFF.

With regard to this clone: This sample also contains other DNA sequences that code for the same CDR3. CDR3: CASSLAGGNTGELFF. The CDR3 coding sequence is TGTGCCAGCAGCCTAGCGGGAGGGAACACCGGGGAGCTGTTTTTT. This rearrangement joins TRBV11-2 to TRBJ2-2; 11 bases are shared with TRBD2. V trimming: 5 bases; J trimming: 1 base; junction bases outside the gene matches: 0. Looked up from germline, CDR1 is SGHAT and CDR2 is FQNNGV. The CDR3 is made up of 15 amino acids.

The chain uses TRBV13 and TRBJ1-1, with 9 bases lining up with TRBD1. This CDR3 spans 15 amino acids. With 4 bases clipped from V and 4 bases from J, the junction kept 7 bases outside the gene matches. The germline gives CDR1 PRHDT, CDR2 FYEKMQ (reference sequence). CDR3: CASSWNGQGITEAFF. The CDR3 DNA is TGTGCCAGCAGCTGGAATGGACAGGGGATCACTGAAGCTTTCTTT.